This record concerns one TCR beta chain sequence. The antigen is not known. The study sorted every CD8+ T cell subset in triplicate at 300,000 to 350,000 cells each. The CDR3 is 14 residues long. Germline assignment: CDR1 SGHNT and CDR2 YYREEE (reference sequence). These data originate in a study of CXCR3-negative and CXCR3-positive naive CD8 T cells. Study-level points and caveats: Against CXCR3-negative naive cells, CXCR3-positive naive cells showed more hydrophobic TRB CDR3s. Naive subsets did not differ in surface CD5, and the authors estimated TCR strength using properties of the TRB CDR3. Memory, not naive, CXCR3-negative and CXCR3-positive cells differed in TRBV-TRBJ usage. Both naive subsets had comparably high diversity; memory CD8+ cells much lower.

cDNA libraries for TRB were generated by 5' RACE incorporating UMI labels. Using the 5' RACE reads, TCRdb records one entry per CDR3 protein without DNA. Its clone listing holds 130,000 or so distinct CDR3 sequences. This TCR was recovered from a human donor in good health. Some clones in this sample may be carry-over from other donors' samples. The chain is built from TRBV5-4 and TRBJ2-2; the TCRdb D gene call, TRBD1, has no DNA to confirm it. Sequenced material: naive CXCR3+ CD8+ T cells from blood. The subset was: CD45RO-CCR7+CD27+CD95- naive CD8+ T cells expressing CXCR3 (TNR3+). CDR3 sequence reads: CASRLGGATGELFF.